These T cell receptor beta chains were read from a single sample in a study of T cell responses to AZD1222 COVID-19 vaccine. Produced via immunoSEQ multiplex PCR; TCRdb's table is partial and in-frame only. The data contain around 99,000 clones, roughly nine tenths of them seen just once; the ten biggest clones take up roughly 7%. The sample in question was peripheral blood, obtained on day 0 of AZD1222 vaccination. The source of these receptors is an adult in good health. Both conserved end residues are trimmed from each CDR3.

V	length	J	CDR3
TRBV6-5	12	TRBJ2-7	ASRLGQGAYEQY
TRBV5-1	10	TRBJ2-1	ASSLEGNEQF
TRBV7-9	14	TRBJ2-1	ASSAESTRAATEQF
TRBV7-3	16	TRBJ2-3	ASSLKAGNDSGTDTQY
TRBV19	10	TRBJ1-6	ASMRSNSPLH
TRBV27	16	TRBJ2-3	ASSFPGTSGRATDTQY
TRBV10-1	11	TRBJ2-7	ASSGLFSYEQY
TRBV24-1	12	TRBJ2-7	ATSGGDRVAEQY
TRBV10-3	12	TRBJ2-6	AISDRQGANVLT
TRBV30	10	TRBJ1-1	AWAGPNTEAF
TRBV4-2	15	TRBJ1-4	ASSQGRDGTGVEKLF
TRBV29-1	10	TRBJ2-3	SVDIRADTQY
TRBV12-3/TRBV12-4	11	TRBJ1-2	ASSGRATLGYT
TRBV28	14	TRBJ2-5	ASRPLGQGAAETQY
TRBV2	13	TRBJ2-7	ASRLSLAGAWEQY
TRBV5-1	14	TRBJ2-1	ASSLVGTSGYNEQF
TRBV7-2	16	TRBJ2-7	ASSPRRGLADHLYEQY
TRBV30	8	TRBJ1-2	LRHLDGYT
TRBV28	12	TRBJ1-3	ASRTGPSEDTIY
TRBV27	12	TRBJ2-5	ASNPSGIGETQY
TRBV18	12	TRBJ2-7	ASSPSSRGREQY
TRBV28	13	TRBJ2-7	ASSLRPSGSYEQY
TRBV27	14	TRBJ1-3	ASSPVNGYSGNTIY
TRBV19	11	TRBJ2-1	ASVWRDYNEQF
TRBV7-2	11	TRBJ1-3	ASSFGSGNTIY
TRBV29-1	11	TRBJ2-5	SALSGTKEAQY
TRBV30	13	TRBJ2-4	AWSAGGALSNIQY
TRBV5-1	11	TRBJ2-1	ASSFLQPGEQF
TRBV19	13	TRBJ2-7	ASSYRRDSSYEQY
TRBV5-4	14	TRBJ2-2	ASSFRLAFNTGELF
TRBV10-3	13	TRBJ1-1	AIRGTGGLGTEAF
TRBV10-1	10	TRBJ1-5	ASKGTDQPQH
TRBV14	13	TRBJ2-7	ASSQGRSPPYEQY
TRBV19	13	TRBJ2-2	ASRVGTPNTGELF
TRBV11-2	13	TRBJ1-2	ASSFGQGGSYGYT
TRBV28	11	TRBJ1-1	ASSLERDREAF
TRBV6-2/TRBV6-3	13	TRBJ1-5	ASSWAGPYNQPQH
TRBV6-1	9	TRBJ1-5	ASSDGRPQH
TRBV5-1	13	TRBJ1-5	ASSTETGGHQPQH
TRBV7-9	15	TRBJ2-1	ASSLPPGGSPYNEQF
TRBV3-1/TRBV3-2	12	TRBJ1-2	ASTLGASGYGYT